This T cell receptor beta chain stems from a study of beta chain features in type 1 diabetes. With regard to this clone: Its antigen remains unknown.

Naive, central memory, regulatory and stem cell-like memory cells within the CD4+ compartment were sorted using CD45RO/CCR7/CD25/CD127/CD95/CD27. Study observations and caveats: PCR could preferentially amplify shorter templates, alike in patients and controls. When Type 1 diabetes patients were examined, their TCRB CDR3s proved moderately but significantly shorter in all four CD4+ subsets.

The authors reverse transcribed all of the isolated RNA, so sequencing captured expressed TCRB transcripts. Using immunoSEQ multiplex PCR, the repertoire was profiled, and TCRdb retains in-frame clones only, with some absent. The sample lists around 690,000 clones, approximately 13% occurring once. What was sequenced was naive CD4+ T cells from blood. The sequence came from a man aged 25 to 45 with type 1 diabetes.

CDR3 in amino acids: CAISESTGRPTGELFF. The CDR3 bases are TGTGCCATCAGTGAGTCGACTGGCAGACCCACCGGGGAGCTGTTTTTT. The genes are TRBV10-3 and TRBJ2-2; the D is unclear. V gave up 0 bases and J gave up 4 bases, with 12 bases separating them. Germline values: CDR1 ENHRY, CDR2 SYGVKD. The CDR3 runs to 16 residues.